Each of the 17 T cell receptor beta chains below was sequenced from the same sample in a study of T-cell reconstitution after alpha-beta-depleted transplantation in children. Unique molecular identifiers were incorporated into the prepared TCRbeta library. A single record per CDR3 protein comes from TCRdb applying MiXCR to the PCR reads. The top ten clones hold roughly a tenth of a sample with 250,000 to 350,000 distinct CDR3 sequences, 9.9% of them seen once. Material: PBMCs from the stem cell graft donor, obtained from the stem cell graft. Every receptor here comes from a human donor who donated a stem cell graft to a child with SCID.

This clonotype was counted between two and nine times. The chain is built from TRBV4-2 and TRBJ1-1; a weak D match, TRBD1 (6 bases). Germline values: CDR1 LGHNA, CDR2 YNFKEQ. Trimming removed 2 bases from V and 0 bases from J, with 10 bases in between. The length of the CDR3 is 15 residues. CDR3 sequence reads: CASSQIQGMNTEAFF. Written as DNA, the CDR3 is TGTGCCAGCAGCCAAATTCAGGGGATGAACACTGAAGCTTTCTTT.

There are a few counts of this clonotype. The rearrangement uses TRBV5-1 and TRBJ1-1, with a weak D call TRBD1 (5 bases). Trimming removed 6 bases from V and 0 bases from J, with 12 bases in between. Germline CDR1 and CDR2: SGHRS and YFSETQ. This CDR3 spans 14 amino acids. The CDR3 DNA follows: TGCGCCAGCAAGCATGAAGGGGTGAACACTGAAGCTTTCTTT. Translation: CASKHEGVNTEAFF.

A remark on this clonotype: The final CDR3 position lacks the conserved phenylalanine or tryptophan, pointing to a likely read error. It is unclear where the CDR3 begins or ends on the DNA, so no DNA is shown, and the CDR3 is as TCRdb lists it. This chain links TRBV12-3 or TRBV12-4 with TRBJ2-3; the table's D gene call, TRBD1, was not cross checked with the DNA. With termini counted, the CDR3 has 14 amino acids. CDR3 sequence reads: CASILGDFGDTQYL.

This chain uses TRBV5-5 with TRBJ1-2; the D gene is possibly TRBD1 (5 bases). This CDR3 region has 14 residues. In germline, CDR1 is SGHKS, CDR2 YYEKEE (reference sequence). V was cut by 3 bases and J by 3 bases, with 12 bases left in between. CDR3: CASSSTTADYGYTF. The CDR3 DNA reads as TGTGCCAGCAGCTCCACGACAGCTGACTATGGCTACACCTTC.

This clonotype was picked up many times. The chain employs TRBV7-8 and TRBJ2-5, with TRBD1 identical over 7 bases. V trimming: 4 bases; J trimming: 5 bases; junction bases outside the gene matches: 7. Germline CDR1 SGHVS, CDR2 FQNEAQ. The CDR3 consists of 14 residues. Here the CDR3 DNA reads TGTGCCAGCAGCTCTGCCACAGGGGTCGAGACCCAGTACTTC. This sequence encodes CASSSATGVETQYF.

The CDR3, as DNA: TGTGCCAGCAGGGAGCGACCCGGGGATTTAGCCAAAAACATTCAGTACTTC. Protein sequence: CASRERPGDLAKNIQYF. The V call is TRBV6-1, the J call TRBJ2-4; a possible D gene is TRBD2 (5 bases). This CDR3 is built from 17 residues. Per germline, CDR1 MNHNS and CDR2 SASEGT. The V and J ends lost 6 bases and 0 bases respectively, with 18 bases between them.

In this sample, this clonotype turned up a few times. The chain has TRBV11-1 and TRBJ2-2; 7 nucleotides line up with TRBD2. Germline lookup yields CDR1 SGHAT and CDR2 FQDESV (reference sequence). The CDR3 consists of 15 residues. Unmatched junction bases numbered 5, after V lost 3 bases and J lost 4 bases. This CDR3 is CASSFLRTSTGELFF. DNA of the CDR3: TGTGCCAGCAGCTTCCTTCGGACTAGCACCGGGGAGCTGTTTTTT.

This clonotype was seen more than once but under ten times. This chain uses TRBV6-5 with TRBJ1-3; D possibly corresponds to TRBD1 (6 bases). Deletions cut 0 bases from V and 4 bases from J, with 10 bases between. CDR1 is MNHEY and CDR2 is SVGAGI in the germline V gene. The CDR3 runs to 15 residues. This chain's CDR3 is CASSYSSGGGNTIYF. The CDR3 DNA follows: TGTGCCAGCAGTTACTCGTCCGGGGGCGGAAACACCATATATTTT.

This clonotype turned up a few times. V is TRBV14 and J is TRBJ1-6; possible D gene TRBD1, 5 bases. The germline gives CDR1 SGHDN, CDR2 FVKESK. CDR3 length: 15 residues. V was clipped by 1 base and J by 13 bases, with 17 bases between them. CDR3 sequence reads: CASSQVGPGRSPLHF. CDR3 nucleotide sequence: TGTGCCAGCAGCCAAGTGGGCCCAGGGCGCAGCCCCCTCCACTTT.

This rearrangement joins TRBV5-1 to TRBJ2-1; 9 bases match TRBD2. Per the germline V gene, CDR1 is SGHRS and CDR2 is YFSETQ. The CDR3 loop spans 17 amino acids. The junction had 8 bases not matched to a gene; V was cut back by 2 bases and J by 2 bases. The CDR3 protein is CASSFPGSGGTYNEQFF. The CDR3 DNA reads as TGCGCCAGCAGCTTCCCGGGGAGCGGGGGGACCTACAATGAGCAGTTCTTC.

The genes are TRBV6-1 and TRBJ2-3; D not certain. V lost 6 bases and J 4 bases, leaving 11 bases between the germline ends. There are 13 residues in the CDR3. The germline V gene has CDR1 MNHNS and CDR2 SASEGT. The CDR3 DNA reads TGTGCCAGCAGCTCCCCACGGTCAGATACGCAGTATTTT. Translated, it gives CASSSPRSDTQYF.

J is TRBJ2-1 and V is TRBV20-1, with no clear D. Germline lookup yields CDR1 DFQATT and CDR2 SNEGSKA (reference sequence). This CDR3 comprises 14 residues. Trimming left V 5 bases short and J 2 bases short, with 13 bases between. CDR3 sequence reads: CSAPSVGPYNEQFF. The CDR3 region has the DNA TGCAGTGCTCCCTCCGTTGGCCCCTACAATGAGCAGTTCTTC.

V and J are TRBV5-1 and TRBJ2-3; D not certain. Trimming pared 3 bases from V and 0 bases from J, leaving 8 bases between. Germline CDR1 reads SGHRS; CDR2 reads YFSETQ. The CDR3 extends over 14 amino acids. CDR3: CASSSRASTDTQYF. The CDR3 DNA is TGCGCCAGCAGCTCCCGTGCTAGCACAGATACGCAGTATTTT.

This clonotype has ten or more counts. This sequence joins TRBV11-2 and TRBJ2-3; D unresolved. There are 15 residues in the CDR3. Germline V gives CDR1 SGHAT, CDR2 FQNNGV. V gave up 1 base and J gave up 2 bases, with 10 bases separating them. In DNA, the CDR3 is TGTGCCAGCAGCTTAGTCGAATCCTTCACAGATACGCAGTATTTT. Protein sequence: CASSLVESFTDTQYF.

The V call is TRBV12-3 or TRBV12-4, the J call TRBJ2-2; D not certain. The CDR3 sequence is 15 residues long. Trimming shortened V by 5 bases and J by 8 bases, and 18 bases separated the two germline ends. CDR3 in amino acids: CASSDLKGIGGELFF. CDR3 coding DNA: TGTGCCAGCAGTGACTTAAAGGGCATCGGGGGGGAGCTGTTTTTT.

This chain joins TRBV11-2 and TRBJ1-6, with 9 bases identical to TRBD1. V lost 4 bases and J lost 1; bases outside the gene matches: 2. CDR3 length: 16 residues. In germline, CDR1 is SGHAT, CDR2 FQNNGV. This CDR3 is CASSSTGGSYNSPLHF. The CDR3 DNA reads TGTGCCAGCAGCTCGACAGGGGGGTCCTATAATTCACCCCTCCACTTT.

The table lists this clonotype with many counts. This chain connects TRBV9 to TRBJ2-5; D is perhaps TRBD1 (5 bases). The ends were cut back, 0 bases at V and 3 bases at J, with 6 bases in the middle. CDR3 length: 13 amino acids. CDR1 and CDR2 from the germline V gene are SGDLS and YYNGEE. The CDR3 spells CASSVEGEETQYF. The CDR3 DNA is TGTGCCAGCAGCGTAGAAGGGGAAGAGACCCAGTACTTC.